Each of the 14 T cell receptor beta chains below was sequenced from the same sample in a study of T cell changes during pregnancy in multiple sclerosis. TCRdb's copy holds only in-frame clones and misses some; the assay was immunoSEQ multiplex PCR. The data show 65,000 to 80,000 clones, with approximately 90% seen just once and 1.5% held by the top ten. Sequencing was performed on peripheral blood, taken in the third trimester of pregnancy. These TCRs come from a female donor with multiple sclerosis, enrolled in a pregnancy study.

V usage is TRBV14 and J usage is TRBJ2-5; TRBD2 agrees at 10 bases. From germline, CDR1 is SGHDN and CDR2 FVKESK. V dropped 4 bases and J dropped 1; count of bases not matched to a gene: 6. This CDR3 spans 16 amino acids. CDR3 sequence reads: CASSPLTSGFQETQYF. The CDR3 DNA reads as TGTGCCAGCAGCCCCCTGACTAGCGGGTTCCAAGAGACCCAGTACTTC.

The rearrangement joins TRBV30 to TRBJ1-4; 7 positions agree with TRBD1. Germline CDR1 is GTSNPN and CDR2 is SVGIG (reference sequence). The CDR3 runs to 17 residues. J lost 8 bases, V lost 1 base, and 16 bases had no gene match. The DNA of the CDR3 is TGTGCCTGGAGTGACCGGGCGCTACAGGGGTGGGGGGAAAAACTGTTTTTT. Its protein product is CAWSDRALQGWGEKLFF.

The rearrangement links TRBV7-9 to TRBJ2-2, with 8 bases lining up with TRBD1. Germline V gives CDR1 SEHNR, CDR2 FQNEAQ (reference sequence). V trimming: 5 bases; J trimming: 6 bases; junction bases outside the gene matches: 11. CDR3 size: 16 residues. DNA for the CDR3: TGTGCCAGCAGCCCGAGAGGACAGGGAATCGCCGGGGAGCTGTTTTTT. Translating gives CASSPRGQGIAGELFF.

J is TRBJ2-4 and V is TRBV4-2, with a possible D match to TRBD1 (5 bases). From germline, CDR1 is LGHNA and CDR2 YNFKEQ. This CDR3 comprises 16 residues. V lost 4 bases, J lost 1 base, and 14 bases lay in between. This CDR3 reads CASSRLSGAAKNIQYF. The CDR3 coding sequence is TGTGCCAGCAGCCGATTGAGTGGGGCCGCCAAAAACATTCAGTACTTC.

About this clone: The same CDR3 can be traced to other DNA sequences in this sample. The chain is built from TRBV30 and TRBJ2-1; the match to TRBD2 covers 12 bases. The CDR3 spans 14 residues. The J segment lost 3 bases and the V segment lost 3 bases, leaving 0 bases of the junction unmatched. CDR1 is GTSNPN, CDR2 SVGIG, per germline (reference sequence). The CDR3 is CAWRTSGSYNEQFF. Written as DNA, the CDR3 is TGTGCCTGGAGGACTAGCGGGAGCTACAATGAGCAGTTCTTC.

The chain combines TRBV30 with TRBJ2-3, with 7 positions matching TRBD1. The CDR3 runs 15 residues. V gave up 3 bases and J gave up 4 bases; unmatched junction bases: 10. Germline V gene sequence: CDR1 GTSNPN, CDR2 SVGIG (reference sequence). The CDR3 sequence is CAWSDLGQAADTQYF. CDR3 sequence (DNA): TGTGCCTGGAGCGATCTTGGACAGGCTGCAGATACGCAGTATTTT. Filled out from reference TRBV30 and TRBJ2-3, the complete variable domain reads SQTIHQWPATLVQPVGSPLSLECTVEGTSNPNLYWYRQAAGRGLQLLFYSVGIGQISSEVPQNLSASRPQDRQFILSSKKLLLSDSGFYLCAWSDLGQAADTQYFGPGTRLTVL.

This chain links TRBV5-1 with TRBJ2-3, with 9 nucleotides matching TRBD1. CDR1 and CDR2 from the germline V gene are SGHRS and YFSETQ. The V segment lost 0 bases and the J segment 1 base; nucleotides outside the gene matches: 0. This CDR3 is 15 amino acids long. The chain's CDR3 is CASSLGQGGTDTQYF. As DNA, the CDR3 is TGCGCCAGCAGCTTGGGACAGGGGGGCACAGATACGCAGTATTTT.

The chain links TRBV2 to TRBJ1-3; D unresolved. The CDR3 consists of 14 residues. Germline V gives CDR1 SNHLY, CDR2 FYNNEI. V was shortened by 7 bases and J by 0 bases, with 10 bases between the two germline ends. The CDR3 protein is CASTMETSGNTIYF. CDR3 coding DNA: TGTGCCAGCACCATGGAGACCTCTGGAAACACCATATATTTT.

CDR3 loop: CASSQALSRGGYTEAFF. The CDR3 region has the DNA TGTGCCAGCAGCCAAGCTCTTAGCAGGGGAGGGTACACTGAAGCTTTCTTT. The chain couples TRBV4-2 to TRBJ1-1, with D perhaps matching TRBD1 (6 bases). Germline V gene sequence: CDR1 LGHNA, CDR2 YNFKEQ. The CDR3 covers 17 residues. The V end lost 1 base, the J end lost 3 bases, and 18 bases lay between the germline ends.

V is TRBV7-9 and J is TRBJ1-2; no clear D. Germline V gene lookup returns CDR1 SEHNR and CDR2 FQNEAQ (reference sequence). The CDR3 sequence is 13 residues long. V shed 1 base and J shed 5 bases, with 8 bases lying between them. Here the CDR3 reads CASSLGAEYGYTF. DNA of the CDR3: TGTGCCAGCAGCTTAGGGGCAGAGTATGGCTACACCTTC.

This chain joins TRBV6-4 and TRBJ2-3; 11 bases are a match to TRBD2. V gave up 3 bases and J gave up 1 base; unmatched junction bases: 3. The length of the CDR3 is 16 residues. Per germline, CDR1 MRHNA and CDR2 SNTAGT. CDR3 region: CASSEETSGGTDTQYF. The CDR3 DNA is TGTGCCAGCAGTGAGGAGACTAGCGGGGGCACAGATACGCAGTATTTT.

This chain links TRBV9 with TRBJ1-3; 10 bases are shared with TRBD1. The V segment lost 4 bases and the J segment 6 bases; nucleotides outside the gene matches: 7. The V gene's germline CDR1 is SGDLS and CDR2 YYNGEE. The CDR3 sequence is 15 residues long. In nucleotides, the CDR3 is TGTGCCAGCAGCACGCGGACAGGGGGAGTAAACACCATATATTTT. Its translation: CASSTRTGGVNTIYF.

J is TRBJ2-1 and V is TRBV18; 9 bases map to TRBD2. Trimming cost V 0 bases and J 6 bases; bases outside gene matches: 3. This CDR3 spans 15 amino acids. CDR1 is KGHSH and CDR2 is LQKENI in the germline V gene. CDR3 DNA: TGTGCCAGCTCACCACCCGGGACTAGCCTCAATGAGCAGTTCTTC. This codes for CASSPPGTSLNEQFF.

V and J are TRBV19 and TRBJ1-2; 7 bases match TRBD1. Germline V gene lookup returns CDR1 LNHDA and CDR2 SQIVND (reference sequence). V trimming: 6 bases; J trimming: 3 bases; junction bases outside the gene matches: 1. CDR3 length: 12 residues. CDR3 in amino acids: CASRGQDYGYTF. The CDR3 DNA reads TGTGCCAGTAGAGGACAGGACTATGGCTACACCTTC.